Sequencing of this TCR beta chain was carried out in a study of blood T cell repertoires in COVID-19. The repertoire was sequenced with immunoSEQ multiplex PCR; TCRdb's copy has only in-frame clones and lacks some. The sample carries about 240,000 clones, roughly 80% recorded once. The sequence derives from a woman of 80 years or more with COVID-19, enrolled during active disease. The material sequenced was peripheral blood.

CDR3 sequence (DNA): TGTGCCAGCAGCCTCTATACCGGGACAGGGAAAGAGACCCAGTACTTC. It yields the protein CASSLYTGTGKETQYF. The chain joins TRBV7-3 to TRBJ2-5, with TRBD1 identical over 9 bases. CDR3 length equals 16 residues. V lost 5 bases to trimming and J lost 3 bases; unmatched junction nucleotides: 10. Germline CDR1 SGHTA, CDR2 FQGTGA. Drawing the rest from reference TRBV7-3 and TRBJ2-5, the complete variable domain is GAGVSQTPSNKVTEKGKYVELRCDPISGHTALYWYRQSLGQGPEFLIYFQGTGAADDSGLPNDRFFAVRPEGSVSTLKIQRTERGDSAVYLCASSLYTGTGKETQYFGPGTRLLVL.